This TCR beta chain was obtained from a study of blood T cell repertoires in COVID-19. Trimming removed 7 bases at V and 0 bases at J, with 13 bases between. The CDR3 is 14 residues long. Per germline, CDR1 MNHEY and CDR2 SVGAGI. Authors' methods: How many nucleated cells were present was estimated from reference gene primer amplification. Produced via immunoSEQ multiplex PCR; TCRdb's table is partial and in-frame only. That table supplies the V and J calls and clone size; D and trimming were determined from the DNA. The sample yields over 120,000 clones, 84% seen once. This rearrangement joins TRBV6-5 to TRBJ2-7, with D perhaps matching TRBD2 (6 bases). Sequencing was performed on peripheral blood. This TCR derives from a human donor in a cohort sampled during active COVID-19. For the CDR3, the DNA is TGTGCCAGCAAAAAGGACTATAGCTCCTACGAGCAGTACTTC. Protein product: CASKKDYSSYEQYF.